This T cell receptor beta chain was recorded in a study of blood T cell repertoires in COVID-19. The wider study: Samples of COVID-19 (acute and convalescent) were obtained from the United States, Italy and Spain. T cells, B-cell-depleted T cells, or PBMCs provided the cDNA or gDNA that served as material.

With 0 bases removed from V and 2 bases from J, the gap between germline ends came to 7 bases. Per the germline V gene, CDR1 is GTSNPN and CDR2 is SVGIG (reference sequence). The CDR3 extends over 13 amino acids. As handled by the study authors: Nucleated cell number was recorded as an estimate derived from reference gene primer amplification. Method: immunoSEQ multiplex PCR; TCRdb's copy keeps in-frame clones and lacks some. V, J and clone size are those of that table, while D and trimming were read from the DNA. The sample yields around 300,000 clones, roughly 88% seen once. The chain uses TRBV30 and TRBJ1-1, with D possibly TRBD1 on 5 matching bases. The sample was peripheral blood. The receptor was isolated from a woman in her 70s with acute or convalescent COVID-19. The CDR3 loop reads CAWSVGVNTEAFF. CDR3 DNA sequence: TGTGCCTGGAGTGTAGGGGTAAACACTGAAGCTTTCTTT.